Listed here is a single TCR beta chain. Its antigen is currently unknown. This specimen belongs to a study of esophageal squamous cell carcinoma under preoperative chemotherapy. Turning to the study itself: TCR repertoires were profiled from both peripheral blood T cells and tumor-infiltrating lymphocytes.

Specified time point: before preoperative PTX-NDP chemotherapy. TCRdb redid the calling of the PCR reads with MiXCR, one entry per CDR3 protein. The data hold some 30,000 distinct CDR3 sequences, with roughly 50% observed a single time. V lost 7 bases and J 2 bases, leaving 13 bases between the germline ends. The CDR3 sequence is 14 residues long. Study-wide points: Chemotherapy was followed by significantly higher TCR diversity in peripheral T cells only, not tumor-infiltrating lymphocytes. Peripheral T cells migrating into the tumor appeared to partly supply post-treatment tumor-infiltrating lymphocytes.

This material was acquired from a patient given preoperative chemotherapy. The rearrangement uses TRBV12-3 or TRBV12-4 and TRBJ2-3; D remains unclear. This TCR came from a human donor with esophageal squamous cell carcinoma. The donor label of this sample is uncertain. CDR3 amino acids: CASTKGFSTDTQYF. As DNA, the CDR3 is TGTGCCAGCACCAAGGGCTTTTCCACAGATACGCAGTATTTT.